This T cell receptor (beta chain) was recorded in a study of beta chain features in type 1 diabetes (dated by TCRdb to 2017 to 2018). Describing the broader study: Mean age, gender distribution, total cell number and subset yield did not differ between patients and healthy donors. A total of some 110 million sorted cells were examined across all samples, and the number of cells per subset was strongly correlated with RNA yield. The study compared TCRB repertoires of sorted circulating CD4+ T cell subsets between recently diagnosed type 1 diabetes patients and matched healthy donors. Whereas all 28 donors provided naive and central memory subsets, regulatory and stem cell-like memory subsets were isolated from just 8 patients and about eight healthy donors.

From the cysteine through the phenylalanine, the CDR3 covers 13 amino acids. Kept here is only the CDR3 DNA, which spans 39 bases and is read in frame from base 1. Looking up the germline V gene (reference sequence) yields CDR1 MNHEY and CDR2 SMNVEV. The germline V end is reduced by 6 bases and the J end by 5 bases; junction bases left unmatched: 5. The paper as a whole reports these results and caveats: Because cDNA rather than genomic DNA was sequenced, highly expressing activated cells could have been over-represented, although no difference in activation and CD3 levels was found between groups. Because the HLA sub-analyses included only small numbers of individuals, any influence of HLA type on TCRB rearrangement was left unresolved. PCR may preferentially amplify shorter templates, but because patient and control samples were amplified and corrected together, any resulting skew would affect both groups equally. Naive, central memory and regulatory TCRB repertoires appeared to be more alike among patients than among healthy donors. At VDJ recombination sites, patients with type 1 diabetes made fewer insertions and deleted more nucleotides, a pattern implying thymic rearrangement abnormalities. A moderate but significant shortening of TCRB CDR3 length was observed in type 1 diabetes patients in all four CD4+ subsets.

For this clone: This receptor's antigen is unknown. No qualities accompany the bases; no much larger clone lies one base away.

Each donor gave one peripheral blood draw, averaging approximately 120 mL, which was collected into heparinised tubes. A BD FACSAria II and a panel including CD45RO, CCR7, CD25, CD127, CD95 and CD27 were used to sort naive, central memory, regulatory and stem cell-like memory CD4+ T cells. All sorted populations exceeded 98% purity. PBMCs were isolated immediately by Lymphoprep density gradient centrifugation and stained directly without culture. So that batch effects would be minimized, each experiment stained and sorted samples in pairs, pairing one healthy donor with one patient. The entire isolated RNA was reverse transcribed using the High Capacity cDNA Reverse Transcription Kit, and thus expressed TCRB transcripts were sequenced. Deep immunoSEQ sequencing was applied to naive, central memory and regulatory T cell samples, giving an average of roughly 3.3 million total reads per sample. Sorted cells were lysed in RLT buffer and RNA was extracted with DNase-treated RNeasy Micro or Mini kits, depending on cell number. To prevent cross-contamination, every cell subset was processed on its own, while patient and healthy donor samples were processed together. Using the immunoSEQ multiplex PCR, TCRB sequences were amplified from cDNA into 87-bp fragments spanning the CDR3 region. Amplicons were sequenced on the Illumina HiSeq platform. On the study's bioinformatics: PCR bias was corrected computationally using synthetic template baselines, and reads within Hamming distance 2 were collapsed, with unmergeable singletons discarded. By aligning reads against IMGT, V, D and J genes, CDR3 length, and insertions or deletions at six rearrangement sites were assigned. Within each subset, clonotype counts were normalized to the number of sorted cells before true diversity and Gini coefficients were calculated with the tcR R package. The overlap coefficient, calculated on TCRB nucleotide sequences, was used to quantify repertoire sharing. In its TCRdb copy, this immuneACCESS table keeps in-frame sequences only and misses some clones. Where compared with another copy, unresolved V genes explain less than half of these, and the others have no known cause. D and trimming come from the DNA, and the V and J calls and clone size come from that table. This sample lists approximately 140,000 clones; roughly 50% were detected once. The ten biggest clones cover roughly 0.43% of the sample.

This receptor was obtained from a man aged 18 to 35 in good health. The rearranged segments are TRBV27 and TRBJ1-1, and 8 junctional nucleotides match TRBD1. The sequenced sample consisted of Tregs from blood. The cell subset or site label on this specimen signifies: regulatory CD4+ T cells. The CDR3 amino acid sequence is: CASRGTGGTEAFF. The nucleotide sequence is given as TGTGCCAGCAGGGGAACAGGGGGGACTGAAGCTTTCTTT.